This T cell receptor (beta chain) stems from a study of blood T cell repertoires in COVID-19. Overall study context: COVID-19 samples, acute and convalescent, were from the United States, Italy and Spain. In each case, the material was cDNA or gDNA derived from T cells, B-cell-depleted T cells, or PBMCs.

For this clone: One end of the junction varies from germline; a read error may be responsible.

In the original workflow: Amplification with reference gene primers provided the estimates of nucleated cell counts. The protocol was immunoSEQ multiplex PCR, while the TCRdb copy is restricted to in-frame clones and leaves out a portion. The V and J calls and the clone size are those of that table, but D and trimming were determined from the DNA. This sample has 130,000 to 150,000 clones, with around four fifths found just once. The CDR3 is 18 residues long. Germline V lookup: CDR1 SGHNT, CDR2 YENEEA. The sequencing sample was made of peripheral blood. The receptor was derived from a human donor in a cohort sampled during active COVID-19. The chain uses TRBV11-3 and TRBJ1-4; 9 bases fit TRBD1. The CDR3 loop reads CASRLGGLNHRGREKLFF. CDR3 bases: TGTGCCAGCAGATTAGGAGGATTGAATCACAGGGGGCGCGAAAAACTGTTTTTT. Combining the CDR3 with reference TRBV11-3 and TRBJ1-4 gives the whole variable domain EAGVVQSPRYKIIEKKQPVAFWCNPISGHNTLYWYLQNLGQGPELLIRYENEEAVDDSQLPKDRFSAERLKGVDSTLKIQPAELGDSAVYLCASRLGGLNHRGREKLFFGSGTQLSVL.